This T cell receptor beta chain originates from a study of T-cell memory formation after mild COVID-19. Germline values: CDR1 MNHEY, CDR2 SVGAGI. Trimming pared 6 bases from V and 6 bases from J, leaving 20 bases between. This CDR3 is built from 15 residues. In TCRdb, the 5' RACE reads were re-called with MiXCR into one record per CDR3 protein. The sample consists of under 650,000 distinct CDR3 sequences, under 20% of them appearing once. The sequencing input was PBMCs or a T cell subset sorted from them (not recorded which). This TCR was recovered from an adult woman who had mild COVID-19 (a few samples of this study predate the infection). Cell type and time point are not known. The chain couples TRBV6-5 to TRBJ1-2, with a tentative D call TRBD1 (5 bases). In DNA form, the CDR3 reads TGTGCCAGCAGGATCTCTCGGGGGGGAGAGAATGGCTACACCTTC. Protein: CASRISRGGENGYTF.